A selection of T cell receptor beta chains follows, all from one sample in a study of shared clonotypes between healthy human individuals. TCRdb's copy holds only in-frame clones and misses some; the assay was immunoSEQ multiplex PCR. The sample yields 2 million to 2.5 million clones, 85% to 95% seen once. Sequenced input: naive CD4+ T cells from PBMCs. These receptors were taken from a man between 18 and 35 years old in good health. Some clones in this sample may be carry-over from other donors' samples. Both conserved end residues are part of each CDR3. The order of the fields is V gene, clone size, D gene, J gene, CDR3 protein, CDR3 DNA. D genes are given only for firm matches. Some rows have no size entry. The others give once, few or many, or a class for an expanded clone.

>TRBV6-6|-|-|TRBJ2-6
CASGGRSGANVLTF
TGTGCCAGCGGGGGGAGGTCTGGGGCCAACGTCCTGACTTTC
>TRBV18|-|-|TRBJ1-6
CASSPIGSRTGSPLHF
TGTGCCAGCTCACCAATTGGCAGCCGCACTGGTTCACCCCTCCACTTT
>TRBV5-4|-|TRBD1|TRBJ2-7
CASSRTGYEQYF
TGTGCCAGCAGCAGGACAGGGTACGAGCAGTACTTC
>TRBV28|-|-|TRBJ2-5
CASSSGQAKETQYF
TGTGCCAGCAGTTCGGGACAAGCTAAAGAGACCCAGTACTTC
>TRBV11-2|once|-|TRBJ1-4
CASSTTVSRTNEKLFF
TGTGCCAGCAGCACAACTGTCAGCAGAACTAATGAAAAACTGTTTTTT
>TRBV11-2|-|-|TRBJ1-4
CASSSDRLYEKLFF
TGTGCCAGCAGCTCAGACAGGTTGTATGAAAAACTGTTTTTT
>TRBV29-1|once|-|TRBJ2-3
CSVDVASTDTQYF
TGCAGCGTGGACGTCGCTAGCACAGATACGCAGTATTTT
>TRBV5-1|-|-|TRBJ2-3
CASSFQTDARTDTQYF
TGCGCCAGCAGCTTTCAGACTGACGCTCGCACAGATACGCAGTATTTT
>TRBV4-3|-|-|TRBJ1-4
CASSHATEGLGEKLFF
TGCGCCAGCAGCCACGCCACCGAGGGCCTGGGGGAAAAACTGTTTTTT
>TRBV4-3|-|-|TRBJ1-4
CASSQDRGTSRGEKLFF
TGCGCCAGCAGCCAAGATAGGGGGACTTCCCGAGGGGAAAAACTGTTTTTT
>TRBV7-2|-|TRBD1|TRBJ1-3
CASSLDRGGNTIYF
TGTGCCAGCAGCTTGGACAGGGGAGGAAACACCATATATTTT
>TRBV4-3|-|-|TRBJ2-1
CASSQGRQRREQFF
TGCGCCAGCAGCCAAGGTCGGCAGCGCCGGGAGCAGTTCTTC
>TRBV6-5|-|-|TRBJ2-7
CASRMRAPYEQYF
TGTGCCAGCAGGATGAGGGCCCCCTACGAGCAGTACTTC
>TRBV13|-|TRBD1|TRBJ2-6
CASSLRTGKAGANVLTF
TGTGCCAGCAGCCTCCGGACAGGGAAAGCCGGGGCCAACGTCCTGACTTTC
>TRBV30|few|-|TRBJ1-2
CAWSVTGTNYGYTF
TGTGCCTGGAGTGTAACAGGGACTAACTATGGCTACACCTTC
>TRBV7-6|-|-|TRBJ1-4
CASSRGEVEKLFF
TGTGCCAGCAGCAGGGGGGAGGTTGAAAAACTGTTTTTT
>TRBV27|-|-|TRBJ1-3
CASRPMGGGSGNTIYF
TGTGCCAGCAGACCAATGGGTGGGGGTTCTGGAAACACCATATATTTT
>TRBV27|-|-|TRBJ1-5
CASSSTGWARESNQPQHF
TGTGCCAGCAGTTCGACAGGTTGGGCGCGGGAAAGCAATCAGCCCCAGCATTTT
>TRBV27|-|TRBD2|TRBJ2-3
CASSLGTSGRPLSTDTQYF
TGTGCCAGCAGCCTGGGGACTAGCGGGAGGCCCCTTAGCACAGATACGCAGTATTTT
>TRBV28|-|-|TRBJ2-7
CASAPLDRDEQYF
TGTGCCAGCGCCCCCCTCGACCGGGACGAGCAGTACTTC
>TRBV5-6|-|TRBD1|TRBJ1-2
CASSLTGGRDYTF
TGTGCCAGCAGCCTAACAGGGGGCAGGGACTACACCTTC
>TRBV28|-|-|TRBJ1-5
CASSLSSGRQPQHF
TGTGCCAGCAGTTTATCGTCCGGGCGTCAGCCCCAGCATTTT
>TRBV5-6|-|-|TRBJ2-1
CASSLQLGNEQFF
TGTGCCAGCAGCTTGCAGTTGGGCAATGAGCAGTTCTTC
>TRBV6-6|-|TRBD1|TRBJ1-5
CASTRTGLNQPQHF
TGTGCCAGCACTAGGACAGGGTTAAATCAGCCCCAGCATTTT
>TRBV4-3|-|TRBD2|TRBJ2-3
CASSQVASGKSDTQYF
TGCGCCAGCAGCCAAGTGGCTAGCGGGAAGTCGGATACGCAGTATTTT
>TRBV19|-|-|TRBJ2-5
CASSLQGSETQYF
TGTGCCAGTAGTCTTCAGGGTTCGGAGACCCAGTACTTC
>TRBV4-1|-|-|TRBJ2-1
CASSQEGFSSYNEQFF
TGCGCCAGCAGCCAAGAGGGCTTTAGCTCCTACAATGAGCAGTTCTTC
>TRBV28|-|TRBD2|TRBJ2-5
CASSRPSGMETQYF
TGTGCCAGCAGTCGACCTAGCGGGATGGAGACCCAGTACTTC
>TRBV4-1|-|-|TRBJ2-7
CASSQDVRGIYEQYF
TGCGCCAGCAGCCAAGATGTCCGGGGTATCTACGAGCAGTACTTC
>TRBV28|-|-|TRBJ1-2
CASSLVGNYGYTF
TGTGCCAGCAGTTTAGTCGGTAACTATGGCTACACCTTC
>TRBV5-1|-|TRBD1|TRBJ2-7
CASSQTPRTGADEQYF
TGCGCCAGCAGCCAAACCCCTAGGACAGGGGCGGACGAGCAGTACTTC
>TRBV7-2|-|-|TRBJ2-2
CASSLSRGTGELFF
TGTGCCAGCAGCTTATCCAGAGGGACCGGGGAGCTGTTTTTT